One T cell receptor beta chain is described in this entry. This sample was taken from a study of T cell changes during pregnancy in multiple sclerosis. Profiled with immunoSEQ multiplex PCR; TCRdb holds only in-frame clones, not every one. The table includes about 80,000 clones, about 92% detected once. The germline gives CDR1 MNHEY, CDR2 SMNVEV (reference sequence). The CDR3 spans 17 residues. The germline V and J ends were trimmed by 6 bases and 0 bases, with 18 bases remaining between them. The material was peripheral blood, obtained before pregnancy. The J gene is TRBJ1-5, the V gene TRBV27; no clear D. The TCR comes from a female donor with multiple sclerosis, enrolled in a pregnancy study. The CDR3 region is CASSPIWGDFSNQPQHF. CDR3 DNA sequence: TGTGCCAGCAGCCCTATTTGGGGAGATTTTAGCAATCAGCCCCAGCATTTT.